The entry below describes one T cell receptor beta chain. Its specificity is unknown. This PCR relied on a set of 60 Vbeta primers and 13 Jbeta primers. Sequencing used immunoSEQ multiplex PCR; TCRdb keeps in-frame clones, though not all of them. The top ten hold 12% of the sample, which has 35,000 to 45,000 clones, under 70% seen once. V dropped 5 bases and J dropped 4 bases, with 15 bases sitting between them. The CDR3 runs to 15 residues. Germline V gives CDR1 SGHTA, CDR2 FQGNSA. These data originate in a study of cytomegalovirus exposure and HLA in healthy donors. Study-level findings and limits: Most of the TCR beta V segments (in an earlier analysis) were productive either about 87% or about 30% of the time. Accurate prediction of HLA-A and HLA-B alleles (for most subjects) was reportedly achieved from TCR beta sequences. When analyzed later, a missense DCLRE1C variant was found to be linked to TCR beta V- and J-gene trimming. When a later analysis was performed, an Asian-associated ancestry cluster reportedly had fewer N-insertions than the roughly 700-donor mean.

The TCR sequence derives from a man in his sixties in good health and CMV-seropositive. Sequencing was performed on PBMCs. The chain links TRBV7-2 to TRBJ2-1, with a weak D call TRBD2 (6 bases). This CDR3 reads CASSLLADFYNEQFF. CDR3 sequence (DNA): TGTGCCAGCAGCCTACTAGCAGACTTTTACAATGAGCAGTTCTTC.